What follows describes a single T cell receptor (beta chain). Its target is not known. Germline V gene sequence: CDR1 WNHNN, CDR2 SYGVQD (reference sequence). Trimming left V 3 bases short and J 7 bases short, with 7 bases between. The CDR3 extends over 12 amino acids. This specimen comes from a study of vaccination effects on CD4 cells after COVID-19. The table came from immunoSEQ multiplex PCR; TCRdb's copy has only in-frame clones and leaves some out. The repertoire includes some 21,000 clones, around 77% of them detected once, and less than 9.5% sits in the top ten. Study-wide findings and caveats: The study enrolled few convalescent patients and sampled no early post-infection timepoints. Healthy vaccinees' vaccine-induced clones included only 1 of 255 cross-reacting with common cold coronaviruses.

Before any sequencing was done, the ViraFEST assay used viral peptide pools to expand antigen-specific CD4+ T cells. With more than 9 days of culture completed, CD4+ T cells were isolated. Each participant was administered two doses of either the BNT162b2 or the mRNA-1273 vaccine. Vaccinees lacked prior SARS-CoV-2 infection and tested negative for nucleocapsid antibodies. Cultures had half their medium replaced with IL-2 medium on days 3 and 7. Specimen: CD4+ T cells from PBMCs cultured with HCoV-229E spike peptides, collected after COVID-19 vaccination. V and J are TRBV10-1 and TRBJ1-5; the D is unclear. This TCR derives from a human donor who received a COVID-19 vaccine. The CDR3 DNA reads as TGCGCCAGCAGTGAATCGAGCCAGCCCCAGCATTTT. Amino acid sequence: CASSESSQPQHF.